This T cell receptor (beta chain) was identified in a study of post-analysis software for immune sequencing data. This CDR3 spans 15 amino acids. CDR1 and CDR2 from the germline V gene are DFQATT and SNEGSKA (reference sequence). The ends lost 5 bases at V and 5 bases at J; junction bases unmatched: 12. Included in the TCR beta cDNA libraries were unique molecular identifiers. In TCRdb, the PCR reads were re-called with MiXCR into one record per CDR3 protein. This sample has some 260,000 distinct CDR3 sequences; 30% to 45% occur once, and the top ten carry around 4.7%. For this clonotype: Its antigen remains unknown.

Findings and limits, study-wide: TRBV5-6, TRBV5-1 and TRBV20-1 belonged to a set of roughly five TRBV segments that were more frequent in patients than controls.

V usage is TRBV20-1 and J usage is TRBJ2-5, with 9 positions matching TRBD2. The sequenced sample was blood. The TCR sequence derives from a girl aged 5 to 17 with multiple sclerosis. The CDR3 sequence: CSARKASGEGETQYF. The CDR3 bases are TGCAGTGCTCGAAAGGCTAGCGGGGAGGGGGAGACCCAGTACTTC.